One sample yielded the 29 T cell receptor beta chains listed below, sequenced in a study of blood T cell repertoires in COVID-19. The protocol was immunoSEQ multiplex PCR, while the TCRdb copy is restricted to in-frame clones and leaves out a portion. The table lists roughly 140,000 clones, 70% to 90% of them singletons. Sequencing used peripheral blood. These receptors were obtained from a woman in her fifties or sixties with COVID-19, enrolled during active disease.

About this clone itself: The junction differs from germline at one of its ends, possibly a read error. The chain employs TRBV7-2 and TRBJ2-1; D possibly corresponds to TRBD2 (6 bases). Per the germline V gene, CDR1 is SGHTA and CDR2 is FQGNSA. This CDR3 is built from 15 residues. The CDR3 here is CASSLASSSYNEQFF. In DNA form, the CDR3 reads TGTGCCAGCAGCCTAGCGTCGAGCTCCTACAATGAGCAGTTCTTC.

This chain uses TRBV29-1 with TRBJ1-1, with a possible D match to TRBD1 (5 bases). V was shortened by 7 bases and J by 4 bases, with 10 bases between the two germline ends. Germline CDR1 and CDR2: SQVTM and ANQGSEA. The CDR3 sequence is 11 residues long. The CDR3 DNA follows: TGCAGCGCCCGACAGATCACTGAAGCTTTCTTT. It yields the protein CSARQITEAFF.

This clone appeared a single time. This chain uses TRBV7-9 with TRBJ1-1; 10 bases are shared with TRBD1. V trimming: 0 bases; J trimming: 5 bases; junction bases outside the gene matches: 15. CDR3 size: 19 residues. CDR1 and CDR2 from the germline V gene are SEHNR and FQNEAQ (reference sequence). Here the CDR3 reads CASSLADQPGQGLWTEAFF. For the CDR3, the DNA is TGTGCCAGCAGCTTAGCTGATCAGCCGGGACAGGGGCTTTGGACTGAAGCTTTCTTT.

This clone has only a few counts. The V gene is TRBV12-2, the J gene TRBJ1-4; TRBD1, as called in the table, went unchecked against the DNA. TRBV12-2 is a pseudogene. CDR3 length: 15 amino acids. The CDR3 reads CASRLFVRLFEKLFF. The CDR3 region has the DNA TGTGCAAGTCGCTTATTCGTCAGATTATTTGAAAAACTGTTTTTT.

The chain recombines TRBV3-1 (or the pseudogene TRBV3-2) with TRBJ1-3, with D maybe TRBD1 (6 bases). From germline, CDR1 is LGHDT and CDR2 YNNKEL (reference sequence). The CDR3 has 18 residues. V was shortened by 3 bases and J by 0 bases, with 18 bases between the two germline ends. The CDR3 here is CASSQPRGGHLSGNTIYF. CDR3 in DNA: TGTGCCAGCAGCCAGCCGCGGGGGGGGCACCTCTCTGGAAACACCATATATTTT.

CDR3 nucleotides: TGTGCCAGCTCGGTGGGACTAGCGGGAACCTACGAGCAGTACTTC. Residues: CASSVGLAGTYEQYF. V gene TRBV18 combines with J gene TRBJ2-7, with 13 bases that match TRBD2. Trimming at V came to 6 bases and at J to 2 bases, leaving 4 bases not matched to a gene. CDR3 length equals 15 residues. Germline V gene lookup returns CDR1 KGHSH and CDR2 LQKENI.

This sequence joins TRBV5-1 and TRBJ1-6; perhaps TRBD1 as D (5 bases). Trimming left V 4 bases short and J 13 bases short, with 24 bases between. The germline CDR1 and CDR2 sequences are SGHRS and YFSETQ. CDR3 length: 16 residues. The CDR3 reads CASSRAGPTTPAPLHF. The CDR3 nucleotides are TGCGCCAGCAGCCGCGCGGGACCCACGACGCCGGCGCCCCTCCACTTT.

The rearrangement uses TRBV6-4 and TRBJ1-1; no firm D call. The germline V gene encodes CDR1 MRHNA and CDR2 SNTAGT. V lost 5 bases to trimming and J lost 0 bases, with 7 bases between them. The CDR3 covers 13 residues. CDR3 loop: CASSNELNTEAFF. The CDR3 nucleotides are TGTGCCAGCAGTAACGAGTTGAACACTGAAGCTTTCTTT.

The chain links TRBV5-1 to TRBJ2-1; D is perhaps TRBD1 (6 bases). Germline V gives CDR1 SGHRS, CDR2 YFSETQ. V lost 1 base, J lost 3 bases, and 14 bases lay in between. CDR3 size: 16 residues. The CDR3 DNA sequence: TGCGCCAGCAGCTTGTCGGACAGCGCGATCTACAATGAGCAGTTCTTC. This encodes CASSLSDSAIYNEQFF.

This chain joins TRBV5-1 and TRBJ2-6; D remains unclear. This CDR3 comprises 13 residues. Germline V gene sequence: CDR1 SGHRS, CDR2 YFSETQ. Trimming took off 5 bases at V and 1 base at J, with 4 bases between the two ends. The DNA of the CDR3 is TGCGCCAGCAGGCGATCTGGGGCCAACGTCCTGACTTTC. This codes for CASRRSGANVLTF.

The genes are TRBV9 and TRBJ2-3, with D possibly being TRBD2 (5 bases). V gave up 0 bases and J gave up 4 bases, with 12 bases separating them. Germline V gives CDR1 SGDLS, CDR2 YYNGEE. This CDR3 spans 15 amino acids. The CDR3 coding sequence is TGTGCCAGCAGCGTAGTCGGTAGCGCCCCAGATACGCAGTATTTT. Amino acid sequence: CASSVVGSAPDTQYF.

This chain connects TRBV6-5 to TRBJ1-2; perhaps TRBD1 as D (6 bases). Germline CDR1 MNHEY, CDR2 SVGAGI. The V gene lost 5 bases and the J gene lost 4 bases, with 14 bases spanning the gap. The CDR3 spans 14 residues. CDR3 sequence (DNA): TGTGCCAGCAGTCCAGGGGACCCACCCTATGGCTACACCTTC. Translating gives CASSPGDPPYGYTF.

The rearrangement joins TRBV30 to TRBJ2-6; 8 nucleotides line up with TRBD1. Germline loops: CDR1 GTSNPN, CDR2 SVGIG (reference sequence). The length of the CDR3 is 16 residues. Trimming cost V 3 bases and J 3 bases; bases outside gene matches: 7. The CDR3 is CAWRLRTGRGANVLTF. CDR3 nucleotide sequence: TGTGCCTGGAGGCTCCGGACAGGGCGTGGGGCCAACGTCCTGACTTTC. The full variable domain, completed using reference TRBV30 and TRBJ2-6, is SQTIHQWPATLVQPVGSPLSLECTVEGTSNPNLYWYRQAAGRGLQLLFYSVGIGQISSEVPQNLSASRPQDRQFILSSKKLLLSDSGFYLCAWRLRTGRGANVLTFGAGSRLTVL.

As DNA, the CDR3 is TGTGCCAGCAGTTTCGGCAGGGGCTATGGCTACACCTTC. This translates into CASSFGRGYGYTF. The rearrangement joins TRBV12-3 or TRBV12-4 to TRBJ1-2; D is possibly TRBD1 (6 bases). Trimming removed 3 bases at V and 4 bases at J, with 9 bases between. The CDR3 is made up of 13 amino acids.

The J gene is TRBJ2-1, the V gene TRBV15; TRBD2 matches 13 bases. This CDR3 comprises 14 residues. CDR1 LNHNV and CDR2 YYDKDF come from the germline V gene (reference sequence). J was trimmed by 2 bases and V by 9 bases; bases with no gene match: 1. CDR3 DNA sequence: TGTGCCACTGGACTAGCGGGGGCCTACAATGAGCAGTTCTTC. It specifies CATGLAGAYNEQFF.

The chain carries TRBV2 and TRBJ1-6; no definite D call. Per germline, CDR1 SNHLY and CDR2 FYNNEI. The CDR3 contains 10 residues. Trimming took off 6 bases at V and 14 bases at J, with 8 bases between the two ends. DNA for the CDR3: TGTGCCAGCAGGTTCAATTCCCTCCACTTT. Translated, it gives CASRFNSLHF.

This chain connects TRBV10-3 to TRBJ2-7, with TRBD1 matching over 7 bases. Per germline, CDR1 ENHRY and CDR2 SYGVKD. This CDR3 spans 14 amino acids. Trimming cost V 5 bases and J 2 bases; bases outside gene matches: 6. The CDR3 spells CAISSRGSTYEQYF. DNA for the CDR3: TGTGCCATCAGTTCCAGGGGGAGCACCTACGAGCAGTACTTC.

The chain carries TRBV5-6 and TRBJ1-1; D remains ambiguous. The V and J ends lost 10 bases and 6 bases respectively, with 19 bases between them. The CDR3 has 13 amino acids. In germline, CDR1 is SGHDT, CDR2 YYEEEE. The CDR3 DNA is TGTGCCTCTCATGGTCCTCGGGGAGCTGAAGCTTTCTTT. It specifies CASHGPRGAEAFF.

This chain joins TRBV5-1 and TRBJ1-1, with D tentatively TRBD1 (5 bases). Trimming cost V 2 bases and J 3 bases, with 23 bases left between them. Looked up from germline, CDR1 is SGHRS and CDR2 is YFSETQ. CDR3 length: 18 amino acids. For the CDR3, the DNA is TGCGCCAGCAGCTTTGTGGAGGGACGCCTTCTCCGGGACACTGAAGCTTTCTTT. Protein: CASSFVEGRLLRDTEAFF.

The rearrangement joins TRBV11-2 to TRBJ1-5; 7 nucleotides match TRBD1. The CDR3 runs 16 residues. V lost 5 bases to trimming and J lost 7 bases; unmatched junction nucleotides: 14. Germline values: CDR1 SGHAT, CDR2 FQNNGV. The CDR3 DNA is TGTGCCAGCAGCCTAGGGGTTACAGGGGCTGGACAGCCCCAGCATTTT. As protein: CASSLGVTGAGQPQHF. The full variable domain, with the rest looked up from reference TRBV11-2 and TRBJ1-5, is EAGVAQSPRYKIIEKRQSVAFWCNPISGHATLYWYQQILGQGPKLLIQFQNNGVVDDSQLPKDRFSAERLKGVDSTLKIQPAKLEDSAVYLCASSLGVTGAGQPQHFGDGTRLSIL.

The CDR3 sequence: CASSARGLYNSPLHF. CDR3 DNA sequence: TGCGCCAGCAGCGCCAGGGGGCTCTATAATTCACCCCTCCACTTT. V gene TRBV5-1 combines with J gene TRBJ1-6; 8 bases line up with TRBD1. The germline V gene has CDR1 SGHRS and CDR2 YFSETQ. The trim removed 4 bases at V and 3 bases at J, leaving 3 bases unmatched. There are 15 residues in the CDR3. The full variable domain, completed using reference TRBV5-1 and TRBJ1-6, is KAGVTQTPRYLIKTRGQQVTLSCSPISGHRSVSWYQQTPGQGLQFLFEYFSETQRNKGNFPGRFSGRQFSNSRSEMNVSTLELGDSALYLCASSARGLYNSPLHFGNGTRLTVT.

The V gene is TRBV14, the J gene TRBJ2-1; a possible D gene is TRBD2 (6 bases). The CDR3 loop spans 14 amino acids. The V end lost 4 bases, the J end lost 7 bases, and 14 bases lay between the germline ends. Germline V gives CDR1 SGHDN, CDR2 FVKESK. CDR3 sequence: CASSPPLARNEQFF. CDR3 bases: TGTGCCAGCAGCCCTCCACTAGCTAGAAATGAGCAGTTCTTC.

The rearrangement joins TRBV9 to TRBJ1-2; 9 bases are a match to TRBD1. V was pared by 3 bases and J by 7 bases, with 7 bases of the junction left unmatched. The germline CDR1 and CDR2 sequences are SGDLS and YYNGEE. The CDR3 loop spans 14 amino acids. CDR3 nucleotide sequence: TGTGCCAGCAGCGCTCAACAGGGGGCGGGTGGCTACACCTTC. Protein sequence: CASSAQQGAGGYTF.

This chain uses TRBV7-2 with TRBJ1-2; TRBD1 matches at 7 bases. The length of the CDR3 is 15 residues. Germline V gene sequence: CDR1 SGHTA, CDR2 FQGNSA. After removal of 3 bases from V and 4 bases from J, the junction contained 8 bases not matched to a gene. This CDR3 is CASSFYRDSGYGYTF. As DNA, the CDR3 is TGTGCCAGCAGCTTCTACCGGGACAGTGGCTATGGCTACACCTTC.

The CDR3 spells CASSMDSWPYTQYF. The CDR3 DNA reads as TGTGCCAGTAGTATGGACTCCTGGCCGTATACGCAGTATTTT. This sequence joins TRBV19 and TRBJ2-3; D is perhaps TRBD2 (5 bases). From germline, CDR1 is LNHDA and CDR2 SQIVND (reference sequence). V shed 3 bases and J shed 7 bases, with 14 bases lying between them. CDR3 length equals 14 residues. The complete variable domain, with remaining parts taken from reference TRBV19 and TRBJ2-3, reads DGGITQSPKYLFRKEGQNVTLSCEQNLNHDAMYWYRQDPGQGLRLIYYSQIVNDFQKGDIAEGYSVSREKKESFPLTVTSAQKNPTAFYLCASSMDSWPYTQYFGPGTRLTVL.

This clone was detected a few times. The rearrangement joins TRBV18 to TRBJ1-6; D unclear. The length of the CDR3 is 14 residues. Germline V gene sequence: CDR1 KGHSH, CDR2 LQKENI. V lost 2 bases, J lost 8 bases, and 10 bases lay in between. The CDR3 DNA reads TGTGCCAGCTCACCAAAGGCGACTGATTCACCCCTCCACTTT. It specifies CASSPKATDSPLHF.

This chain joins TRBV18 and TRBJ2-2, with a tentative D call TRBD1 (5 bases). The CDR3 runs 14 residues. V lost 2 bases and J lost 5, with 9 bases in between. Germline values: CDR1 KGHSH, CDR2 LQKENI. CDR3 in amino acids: CASSPLTDTGELFF. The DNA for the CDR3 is TGTGCCAGCTCACCATTGACAGATACCGGGGAGCTGTTTTTT.

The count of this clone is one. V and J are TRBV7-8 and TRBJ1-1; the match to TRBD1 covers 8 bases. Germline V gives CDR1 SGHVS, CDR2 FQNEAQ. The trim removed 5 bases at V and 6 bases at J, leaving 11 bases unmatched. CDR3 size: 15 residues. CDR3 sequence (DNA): TGTGCCAGCAGCACGACAGGGGTTTCGAGCGCTGAAGCTTTCTTT. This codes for CASSTTGVSSAEAFF.

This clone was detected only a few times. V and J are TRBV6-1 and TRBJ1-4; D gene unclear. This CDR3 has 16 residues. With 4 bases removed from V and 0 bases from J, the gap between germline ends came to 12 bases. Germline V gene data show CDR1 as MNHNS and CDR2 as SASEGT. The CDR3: CASSGNLGATNEKLFF. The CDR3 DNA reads TGTGCCAGCAGTGGGAACCTCGGGGCAACTAATGAAAAACTGTTTTTT.